The clone carrying this T cell receptor beta chain was picked up a small number of times. This record comes from a study of blood T cells in healthy people across ages. From germline, CDR1 is DFQATT and CDR2 SNEGSKA (reference sequence). Trimming cost V 3 bases and J 3 bases, with 12 bases left between them. The CDR3 is 13 residues long. Next came a second PCR, run for about 6 to 12 cycles, which used a sample-barcoded 5' primer along with a J-beta primer mix. TCRdb recomputed calls from the 5' RACE reads with MiXCR, one row per CDR3 protein. The table includes 1.6 million or so distinct CDR3 sequences, approximately 32% detected once.

This rearrangement joins TRBV20-1 to TRBJ2-7; TRBD2 might be the D (5 bases). Sequencing was carried out using blood. The origin of this receptor is a woman aged 25 to 45 in good health. This chain's CDR3 is CSARYSAGYEQYF. The CDR3 DNA reads as TGCAGTGCTAGGTACTCGGCGGGCTACGAGCAGTACTTC.